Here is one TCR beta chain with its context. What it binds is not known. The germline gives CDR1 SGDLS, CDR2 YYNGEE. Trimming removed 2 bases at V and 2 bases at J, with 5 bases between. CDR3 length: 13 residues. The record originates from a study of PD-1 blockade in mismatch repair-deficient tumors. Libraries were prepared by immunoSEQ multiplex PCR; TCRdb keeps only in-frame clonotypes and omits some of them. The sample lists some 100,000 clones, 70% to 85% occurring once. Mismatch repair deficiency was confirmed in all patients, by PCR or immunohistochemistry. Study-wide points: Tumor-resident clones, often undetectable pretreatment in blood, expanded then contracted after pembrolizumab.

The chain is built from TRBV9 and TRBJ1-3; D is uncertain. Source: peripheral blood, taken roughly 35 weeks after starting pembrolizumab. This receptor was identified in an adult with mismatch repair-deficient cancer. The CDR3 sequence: CASSVDTGNTIYF. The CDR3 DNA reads TGTGCCAGCAGCGTCGATACTGGAAACACCATATATTTT.